These 8 T cell receptor beta chains were all obtained from the same sample, sequenced in a study of T cells in localized non-small cell lung cancer (dated by TCRdb to about 2020). Receptors were amplified or captured by the immunoSEQ multiplex PCR assay. Sourced from immuneACCESS, this table was stored by TCRdb with only in-frame sequences that have V and J called. A share of the clones is absent; for the studies checked, an unresolved V gene accounts for under half, and the remainder has no known explanation. The sample has approximately 2,500 clones on record, 20% to 25% of them singletons. Clones ranked in the top ten supply under 8.5% of the sample. The material was lung tumor tissue, obtained before any cancer treatment. These receptors were collected from a male donor older than 55 with stage III squamous cell lung carcinoma.

This clone was picked up a small number of times. The chain links TRBV9 to TRBJ2-3; D ambiguous. This CDR3 spans 12 amino acids. V was shortened by 1 base and J by 4 bases, with 4 bases between the two germline ends. Germline V gene data show CDR1 as SGDLS and CDR2 as YYNGEE. The CDR3 sequence: CASSVLADTQYF. The CDR3, as DNA: TGTGCCAGCAGCGTACTAGCAGATACGCAGTATTTT.

By share, this clone ranks as medium-sized. For the CDR3, the DNA is TGTGCCAGCAGTTACTACGCCGGGCCCTTAGGCACTGAAGCTTTCTTT. This sequence encodes CASSYYAGPLGTEAFF. The chain couples TRBV6-8 to TRBJ1-1, with no clear D. CDR3 length: 16 amino acids. V was trimmed by 1 base and J by 4 bases, leaving 16 bases between them. Per the germline V gene, CDR1 is MNHGY and CDR2 is SAAAGT.

The V gene is TRBV27, the J gene TRBJ2-3, with a tentative D call TRBD2 (6 bases). The germline CDR1 and CDR2 sequences are MNHEY and SMNVEV (reference sequence). Trimming took 7 bases from V and 2 from J, leaving 13 bases between them. The CDR3 consists of 14 residues. As DNA, the CDR3 is TGTGCCAGCAAACCCCGGGAGTACACAGATACGCAGTATTTT. Amino acid sequence: CASKPREYTDTQYF.

Only a few counts were recorded for this clone. This chain links TRBV4-1 with TRBJ2-7; D is possibly TRBD1 (6 bases). CDR3 size: 14 residues. CDR1 MGHRA and CDR2 YSYEKL come from the germline V gene. The V end lost 4 bases, the J end lost 1 base, and 11 bases lay between the germline ends. The chain's CDR3 is CASSLDRLSYEQYF. CDR3 in DNA: TGCGCCAGCAGCCTTGACAGGTTATCCTACGAGCAGTACTTC.

The gene calls are TRBV29-1 and TRBJ1-2, with TRBD1 matching 10 bases. Trimming cost V 3 bases and J 7 bases; bases outside gene matches: 8. The CDR3 totals 14 residues. In germline, CDR1 is SQVTM, CDR2 ANQGSEA. The CDR3 bases are TGCAGCGTTGAGCGTGGACAGGGGGTTAGTGGCTACACCTTC. It codes for CSVERGQGVSGYTF.

In this sample, this clone turned up a few times. The CDR3 DNA sequence: TGTGCCAGCAGACTAAGCACAGGGACGTCTGGAAACACCATATATTTT. This gives the protein CASRLSTGTSGNTIYF. The chain carries TRBV6-8 and TRBJ1-3; D is perhaps TRBD1 (6 bases). The V gene's germline CDR1 is MNHGY and CDR2 SAAAGT. This CDR3 region has 16 residues. V lost 6 bases to trimming and J lost 1 base, with 16 bases between them.

There are a few counts of this clone. The chain is built from TRBV5-1 and TRBJ2-5; 7 bases are shared with TRBD2. Trimming took 0 bases from V and 1 from J; bases not matched to a gene: 15. This CDR3 has 19 amino acids. CDR1 is SGHRS, CDR2 YFSETQ, per germline. CDR3 DNA: TGCGCCAGCAGCTTGGCCCCAGGAGGAAGGCGGGGGACCCAAGAGACCCAGTACTTC. Translated: CASSLAPGGRRGTQETQYF.

The rearrangement links TRBV6-8 to TRBJ1-5; D is undetermined. Germline CDR1 and CDR2: MNHGY and SAAAGT. The CDR3 contains 14 residues. V was clipped by 7 bases and J by 1 base, with 11 bases between them. DNA of the CDR3: TGTGCCAGCACCCTAGGCGGGAGCAATCAGCCCCAGCATTTT. This translates into CASTLGGSNQPQHF.